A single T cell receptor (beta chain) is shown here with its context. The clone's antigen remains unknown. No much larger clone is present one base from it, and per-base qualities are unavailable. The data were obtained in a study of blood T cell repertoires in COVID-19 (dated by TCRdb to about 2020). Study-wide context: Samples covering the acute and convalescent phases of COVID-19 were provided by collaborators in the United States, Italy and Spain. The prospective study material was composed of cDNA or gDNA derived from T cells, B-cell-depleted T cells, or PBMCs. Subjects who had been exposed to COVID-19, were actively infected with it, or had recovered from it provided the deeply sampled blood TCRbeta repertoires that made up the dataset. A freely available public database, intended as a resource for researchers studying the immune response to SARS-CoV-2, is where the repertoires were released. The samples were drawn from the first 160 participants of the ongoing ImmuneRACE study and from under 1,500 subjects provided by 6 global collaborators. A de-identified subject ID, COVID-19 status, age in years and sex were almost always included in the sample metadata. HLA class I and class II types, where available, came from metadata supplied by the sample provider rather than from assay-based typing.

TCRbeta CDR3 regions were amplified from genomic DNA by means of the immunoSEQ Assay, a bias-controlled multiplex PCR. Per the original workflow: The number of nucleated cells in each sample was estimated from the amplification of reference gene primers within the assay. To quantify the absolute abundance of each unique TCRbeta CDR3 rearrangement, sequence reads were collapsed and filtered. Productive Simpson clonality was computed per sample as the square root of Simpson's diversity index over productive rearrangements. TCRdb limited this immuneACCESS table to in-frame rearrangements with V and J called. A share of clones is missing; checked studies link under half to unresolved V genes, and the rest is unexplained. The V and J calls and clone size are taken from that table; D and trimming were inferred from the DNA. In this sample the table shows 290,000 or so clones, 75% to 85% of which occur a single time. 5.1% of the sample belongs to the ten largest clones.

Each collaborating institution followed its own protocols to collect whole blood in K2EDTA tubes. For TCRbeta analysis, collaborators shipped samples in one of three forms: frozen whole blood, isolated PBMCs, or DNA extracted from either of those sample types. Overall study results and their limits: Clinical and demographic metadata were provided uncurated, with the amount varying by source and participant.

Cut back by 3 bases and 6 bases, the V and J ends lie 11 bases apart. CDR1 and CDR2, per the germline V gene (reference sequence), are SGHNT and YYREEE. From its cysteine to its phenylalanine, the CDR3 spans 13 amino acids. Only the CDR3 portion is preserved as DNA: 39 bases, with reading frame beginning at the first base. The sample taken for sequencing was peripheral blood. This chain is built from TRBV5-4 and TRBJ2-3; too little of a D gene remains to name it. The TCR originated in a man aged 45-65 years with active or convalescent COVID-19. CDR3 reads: CASSSLSRDTQYF. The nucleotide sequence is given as TGTGCCAGCAGCTCCTTGAGTCGGGATACGCAGTATTTT.